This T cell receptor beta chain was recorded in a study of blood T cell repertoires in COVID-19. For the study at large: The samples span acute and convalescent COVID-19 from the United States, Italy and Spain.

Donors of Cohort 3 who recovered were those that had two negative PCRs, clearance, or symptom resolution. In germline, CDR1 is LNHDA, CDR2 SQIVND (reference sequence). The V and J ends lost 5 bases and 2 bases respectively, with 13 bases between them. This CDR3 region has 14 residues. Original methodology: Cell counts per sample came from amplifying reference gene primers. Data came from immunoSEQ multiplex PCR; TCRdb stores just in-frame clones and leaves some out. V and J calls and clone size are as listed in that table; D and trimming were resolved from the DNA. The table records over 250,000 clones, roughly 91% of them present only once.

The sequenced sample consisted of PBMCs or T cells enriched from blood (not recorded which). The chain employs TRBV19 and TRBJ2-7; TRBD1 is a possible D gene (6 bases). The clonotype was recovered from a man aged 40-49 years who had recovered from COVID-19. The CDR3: CASSVTGTTYEQYF. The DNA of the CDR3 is TGTGCCAGTAGTGTTACAGGGACCACCTACGAGCAGTACTTC. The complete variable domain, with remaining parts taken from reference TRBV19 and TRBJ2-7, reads DGGITQSPKYLFRKEGQNVTLSCEQNLNHDAMYWYRQDPGQGLRLIYYSQIVNDFQKGDIAEGYSVSREKKESFPLTVTSAQKNPTAFYLCASSVTGTTYEQYFGPGTRLTVT.